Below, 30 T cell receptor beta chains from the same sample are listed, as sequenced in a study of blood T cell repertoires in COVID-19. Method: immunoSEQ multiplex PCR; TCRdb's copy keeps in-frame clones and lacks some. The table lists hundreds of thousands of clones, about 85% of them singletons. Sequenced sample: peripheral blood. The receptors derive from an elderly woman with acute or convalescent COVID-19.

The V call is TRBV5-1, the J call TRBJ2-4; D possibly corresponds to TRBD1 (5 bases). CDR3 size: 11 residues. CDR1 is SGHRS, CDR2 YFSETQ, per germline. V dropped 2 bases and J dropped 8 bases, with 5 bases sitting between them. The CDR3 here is CASSFRDIQYF. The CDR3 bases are TGCGCCAGCAGCTTCAGGGACATTCAGTACTTC. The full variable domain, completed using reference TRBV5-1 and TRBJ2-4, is KAGVTQTPRYLIKTRGQQVTLSCSPISGHRSVSWYQQTPGQGLQFLFEYFSETQRNKGNFPGRFSGRQFSNSRSEMNVSTLELGDSALYLCASSFRDIQYFGAGTRLSVL.

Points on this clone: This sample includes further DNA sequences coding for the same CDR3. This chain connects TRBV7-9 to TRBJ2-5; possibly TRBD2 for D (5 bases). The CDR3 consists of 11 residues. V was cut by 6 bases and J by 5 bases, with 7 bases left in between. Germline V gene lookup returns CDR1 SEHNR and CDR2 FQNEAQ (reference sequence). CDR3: CASSRGETQYF. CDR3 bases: TGTGCCAGCAGTCGAGGGGAGACCCAGTACTTC.

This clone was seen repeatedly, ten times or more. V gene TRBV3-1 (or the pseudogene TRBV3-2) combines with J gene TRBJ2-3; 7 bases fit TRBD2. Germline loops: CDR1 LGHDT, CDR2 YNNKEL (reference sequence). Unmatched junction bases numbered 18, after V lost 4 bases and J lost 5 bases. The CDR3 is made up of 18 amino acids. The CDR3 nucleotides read TGTGCCAGCAGCCCCTCAGGGCCCCGCGCCAGCGGGAAAGATACGCAGTATTTT. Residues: CASSPSGPRASGKDTQYF.

CDR3 amino acids: CASSLTGAGAYNYGYTF. In nucleotides, the CDR3 is TGTGCCAGCAGCTTAACGGGAGCAGGGGCTTATAACTATGGCTACACCTTC. The rearrangement links TRBV7-3 to TRBJ1-2; the D gene is possibly TRBD1 (6 bases). The length of the CDR3 is 17 residues. V was shortened by 0 bases and J by 1 base, with 15 bases between the two germline ends. Germline V gene sequence: CDR1 SGHTA, CDR2 FQGTGA.

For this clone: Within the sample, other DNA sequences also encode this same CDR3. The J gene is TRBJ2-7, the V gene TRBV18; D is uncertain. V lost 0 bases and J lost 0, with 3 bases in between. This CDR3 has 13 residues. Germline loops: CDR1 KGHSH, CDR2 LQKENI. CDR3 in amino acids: CASSPPSSYEQYF. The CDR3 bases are TGTGCCAGCTCACCACCGAGCTCCTACGAGCAGTACTTC.

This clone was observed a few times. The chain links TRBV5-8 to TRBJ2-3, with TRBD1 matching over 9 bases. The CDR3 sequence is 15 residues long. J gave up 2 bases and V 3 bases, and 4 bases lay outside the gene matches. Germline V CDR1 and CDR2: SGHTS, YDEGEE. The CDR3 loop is CASSSGTGTTDTQYF. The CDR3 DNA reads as TGTGCCAGCAGCTCCGGGACAGGGACCACAGATACGCAGTATTTT. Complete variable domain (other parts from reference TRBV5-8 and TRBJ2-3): EAGVTQSPTHLIKTRGQQATLRCSPISGHTSVYWYQQALGLGLQFLLWYDEGEERNRGNFPPRFSGRQFPNYSSELNVNALELEDSALYLCASSSGTGTTDTQYFGPGTRLTVL.

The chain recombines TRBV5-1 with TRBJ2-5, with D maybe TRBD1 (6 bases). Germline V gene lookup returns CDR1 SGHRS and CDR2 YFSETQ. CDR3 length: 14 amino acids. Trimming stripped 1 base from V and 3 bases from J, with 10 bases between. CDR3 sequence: CASSLWDKKETQYF. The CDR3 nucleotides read TGCGCCAGCAGCTTGTGGGACAAAAAAGAGACCCAGTACTTC.

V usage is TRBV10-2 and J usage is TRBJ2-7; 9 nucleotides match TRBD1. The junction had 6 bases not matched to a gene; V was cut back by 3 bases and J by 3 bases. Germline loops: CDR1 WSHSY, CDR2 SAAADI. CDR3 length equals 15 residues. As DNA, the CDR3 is TGCGCCAGCAGTGACGGGACAGGGAAGAACTACGAGCAGTACTTC. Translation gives CASSDGTGKNYEQYF.

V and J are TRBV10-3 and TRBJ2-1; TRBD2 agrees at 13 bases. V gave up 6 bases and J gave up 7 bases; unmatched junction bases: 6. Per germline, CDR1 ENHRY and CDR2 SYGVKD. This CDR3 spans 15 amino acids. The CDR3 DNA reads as TGTGCCATCAGGTTACTAGCGGGGGGGCGGAATGAGCAGTTCTTC. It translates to CAIRLLAGGRNEQFF.

The CDR3 DNA reads as TGTGCCAGCAGCCAAGTTGGGCTTTTCTCTGGAAACACCATATATTTT. It yields the protein CASSQVGLFSGNTIYF. This chain links TRBV14 with TRBJ1-3; no definite D call. Germline V gene data show CDR1 as SGHDN and CDR2 as FVKESK. The CDR3 runs 16 residues. V lost 1 base and J 0 bases, leaving 10 bases between the germline ends.

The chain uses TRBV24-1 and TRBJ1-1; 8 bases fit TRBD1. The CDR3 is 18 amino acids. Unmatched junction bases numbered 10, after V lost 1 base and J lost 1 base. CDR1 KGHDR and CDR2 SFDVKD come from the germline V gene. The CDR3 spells CATSDLLGQGRWNTEAFF. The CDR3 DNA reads TGTGCCACCAGTGATTTACTCGGACAGGGTCGATGGAACACTGAAGCTTTCTTT.

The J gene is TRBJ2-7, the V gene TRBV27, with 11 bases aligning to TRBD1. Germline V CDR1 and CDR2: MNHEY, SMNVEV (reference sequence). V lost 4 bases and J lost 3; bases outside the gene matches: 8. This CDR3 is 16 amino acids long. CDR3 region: CASSSRTGGPRYEQYF. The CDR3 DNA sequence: TGTGCCAGCAGTTCGCGGACAGGGGGCCCGCGCTACGAGCAGTACTTC.

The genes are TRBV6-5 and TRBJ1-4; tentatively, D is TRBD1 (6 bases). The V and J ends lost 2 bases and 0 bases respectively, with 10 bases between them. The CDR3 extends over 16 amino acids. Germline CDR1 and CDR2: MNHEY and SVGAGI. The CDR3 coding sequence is TGTGCCAGCAGTTACACCTGGACAGCAACTAATGAAAAACTGTTTTTT. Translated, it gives CASSYTWTATNEKLFF.

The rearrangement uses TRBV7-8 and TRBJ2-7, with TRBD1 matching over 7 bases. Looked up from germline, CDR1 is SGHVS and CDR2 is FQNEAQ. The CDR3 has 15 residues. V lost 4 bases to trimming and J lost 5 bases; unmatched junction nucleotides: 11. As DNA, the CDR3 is TGTGCCAGCAGCTCCACAGGGGCACAGGTCGACGAGCAGTACTTC. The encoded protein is CASSSTGAQVDEQYF.

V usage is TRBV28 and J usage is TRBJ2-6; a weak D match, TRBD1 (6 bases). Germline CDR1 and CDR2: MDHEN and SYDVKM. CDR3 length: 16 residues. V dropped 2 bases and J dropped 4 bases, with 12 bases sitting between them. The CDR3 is CASSLTPGVGANVLTF. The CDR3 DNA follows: TGTGCCAGCAGTTTAACCCCAGGGGTCGGGGCCAACGTCCTGACTTTC. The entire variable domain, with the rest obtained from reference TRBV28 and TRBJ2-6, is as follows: DVKVTQSSRYLVKRTGEKVFLECVQDMDHENMFWYRQDPGLGLRLIYFSYDVKMKEKGDIPEGYSVSREKKERFSLILESASTNQTSMYLCASSLTPGVGANVLTFGAGSRLTVL.

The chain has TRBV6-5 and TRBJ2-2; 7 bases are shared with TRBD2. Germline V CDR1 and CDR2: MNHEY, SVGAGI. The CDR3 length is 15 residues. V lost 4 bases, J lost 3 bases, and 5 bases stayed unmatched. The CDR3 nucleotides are TGTGCCAGCAGTTGGTGGGGGGGACACACCGGGGAGCTGTTTTTT. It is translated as CASSWWGGHTGELFF.

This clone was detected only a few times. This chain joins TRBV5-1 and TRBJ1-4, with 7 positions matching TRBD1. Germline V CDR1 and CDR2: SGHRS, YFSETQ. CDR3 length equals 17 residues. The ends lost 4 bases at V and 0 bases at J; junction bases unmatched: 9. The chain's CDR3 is CASSVSGGIATNEKLFF. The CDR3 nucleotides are TGCGCCAGCAGCGTATCAGGGGGGATCGCAACTAATGAAAAACTGTTTTTT.

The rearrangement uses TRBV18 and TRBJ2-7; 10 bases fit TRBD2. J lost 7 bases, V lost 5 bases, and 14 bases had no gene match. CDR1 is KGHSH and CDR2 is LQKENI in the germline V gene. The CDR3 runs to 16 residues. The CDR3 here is CASSAGVSGGPAEQYF. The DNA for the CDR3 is TGTGCCAGCTCAGCGGGAGTTAGCGGGGGGCCGGCGGAGCAGTACTTC.

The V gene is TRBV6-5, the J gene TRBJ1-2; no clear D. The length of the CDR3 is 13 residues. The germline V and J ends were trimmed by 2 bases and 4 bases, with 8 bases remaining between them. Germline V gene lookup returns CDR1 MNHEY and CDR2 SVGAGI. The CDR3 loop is CASSYGGFYGYTF. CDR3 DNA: TGTGCCAGCAGTTACGGAGGGTTCTATGGCTACACCTTC.

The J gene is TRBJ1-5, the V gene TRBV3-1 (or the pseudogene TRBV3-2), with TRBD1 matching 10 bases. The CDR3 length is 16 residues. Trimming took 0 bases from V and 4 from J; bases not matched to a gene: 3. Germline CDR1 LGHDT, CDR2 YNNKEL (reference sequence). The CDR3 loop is CASSQDGGQGNQPQHF. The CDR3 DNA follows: TGTGCCAGCAGCCAAGATGGGGGACAGGGGAATCAGCCCCAGCATTTT.

CDR3: CSVEGQGLYEQYF. DNA of the CDR3: TGCAGCGTCGAGGGACAGGGATTATACGAGCAGTACTTC. This chain links TRBV29-1 with TRBJ2-7, with 9 bases identical to TRBD1. The junction had 7 bases not matched to a gene; V was cut back by 6 bases and J by 4 bases. Looked up from germline, CDR1 is SQVTM and CDR2 is ANQGSEA. The CDR3 length is 13 residues.

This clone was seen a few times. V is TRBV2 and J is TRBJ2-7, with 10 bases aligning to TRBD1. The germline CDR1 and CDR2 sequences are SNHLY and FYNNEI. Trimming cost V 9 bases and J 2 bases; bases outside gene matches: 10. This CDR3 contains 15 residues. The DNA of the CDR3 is TGTGCCAGTATCCAAGACAGGGGGCTTCCCTACGAGCAGTACTTC. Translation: CASIQDRGLPYEQYF.

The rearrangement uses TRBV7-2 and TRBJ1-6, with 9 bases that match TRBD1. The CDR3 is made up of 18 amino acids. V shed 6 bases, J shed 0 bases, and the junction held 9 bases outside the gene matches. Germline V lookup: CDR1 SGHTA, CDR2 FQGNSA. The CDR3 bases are TGTGCCAGCAGGGACGGGACAGGGACGAGCTCCTATAATTCACCCCTCCACTTT. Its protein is CASRDGTGTSSYNSPLHF.

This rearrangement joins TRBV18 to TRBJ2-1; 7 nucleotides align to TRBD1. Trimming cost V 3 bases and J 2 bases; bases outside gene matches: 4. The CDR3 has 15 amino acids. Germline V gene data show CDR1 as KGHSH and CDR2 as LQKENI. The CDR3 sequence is CASSPGQTTYNEQFF. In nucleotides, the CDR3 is TGTGCCAGCTCACCGGGACAGACTACCTACAATGAGCAGTTCTTC.

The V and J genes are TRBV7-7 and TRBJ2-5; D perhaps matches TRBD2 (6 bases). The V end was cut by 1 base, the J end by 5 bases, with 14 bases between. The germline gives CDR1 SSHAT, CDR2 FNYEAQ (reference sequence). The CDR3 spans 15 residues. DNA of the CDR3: TGTGCCAGCAGCTTAGACGGGCAGGAGGGGGAGACCCAGTACTTC. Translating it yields CASSLDGQEGETQYF.

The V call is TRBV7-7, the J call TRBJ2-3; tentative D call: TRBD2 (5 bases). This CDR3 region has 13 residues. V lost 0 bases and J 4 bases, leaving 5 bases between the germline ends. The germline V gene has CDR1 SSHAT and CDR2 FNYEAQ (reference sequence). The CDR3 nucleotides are TGTGCCAGCAGCTTAGCGGGAGCAGATACGCAGTATTTT. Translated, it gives CASSLAGADTQYF.

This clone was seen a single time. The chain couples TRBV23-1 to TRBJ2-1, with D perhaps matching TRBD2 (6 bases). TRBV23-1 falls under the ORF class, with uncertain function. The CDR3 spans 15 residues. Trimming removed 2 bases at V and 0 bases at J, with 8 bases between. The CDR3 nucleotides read TGCGCCAGCAGTCAAGGGGGGTGCTCCTACAATGAGCAGTTCTTC. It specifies CASSQGGCSYNEQFF.

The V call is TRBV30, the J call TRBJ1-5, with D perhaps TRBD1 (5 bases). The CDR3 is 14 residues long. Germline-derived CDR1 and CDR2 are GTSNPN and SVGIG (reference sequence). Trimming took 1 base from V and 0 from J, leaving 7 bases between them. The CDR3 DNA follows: TGTGCCTGGAGTGAGGGACTTAGCAATCAGCCCCAGCATTTT. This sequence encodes CAWSEGLSNQPQHF.

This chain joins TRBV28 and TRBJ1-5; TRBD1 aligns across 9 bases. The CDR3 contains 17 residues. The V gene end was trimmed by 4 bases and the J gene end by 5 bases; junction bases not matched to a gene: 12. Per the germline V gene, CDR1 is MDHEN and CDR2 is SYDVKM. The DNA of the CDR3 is TGTGCCAGCAGTTCCGGGACAGGGTTCCCCAGGGATCAGCCCCAGCATTTT. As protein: CASSSGTGFPRDQPQHF.

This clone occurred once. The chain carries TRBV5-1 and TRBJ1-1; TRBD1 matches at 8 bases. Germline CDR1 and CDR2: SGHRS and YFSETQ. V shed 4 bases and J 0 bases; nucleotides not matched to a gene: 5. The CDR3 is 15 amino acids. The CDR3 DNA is TGCGCCAGCAGCCCGGGACAGGTCATGAACACTGAAGCTTTCTTT. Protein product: CASSPGQVMNTEAFF.